This T cell receptor (beta chain) was profiled in a study of tumor and adjacent non-tumor tissue in lung cancer. Overall study context: Patients were aged about 30 to 85, 10 men and 5 women, stage I to III.

Study-wide findings and caveats: Tumor repertoires had a smaller top 100 clone share than normal lung. TCR diversity was significantly greater in tumor than normal lung tissue.

No cell sorting was done before RNA was extracted from the tissue. This non-tumor lung sample came from over 3 cm beyond the tumor edge. Donors were chemotherapy-naive, newly diagnosed lung cancer surgical patients in China, August–November 2014. TCRbeta libraries were built with three rounds of nested PCR, modified from ARM-PCR. Each CDR3 protein gets one entry after TCRdb re-called the multiplex PCR reads with MiXCR. The sample includes roughly 49,000 distinct CDR3 sequences, around two thirds of them seen just once. Comments on this clonotype: The antigen is not known. With a much larger clone just one base away, this may be a read error.

CDR1 is ENHRY and CDR2 is SYGVKD in the germline V gene. The CDR3 totals 13 residues. Sample: distant non-tumor lung tissue. This receptor was taken from a woman in her sixties or seventies with non-small cell lung cancer. The chain joins TRBV10-3 to TRBJ2-3; D gene ambiguous. The CDR3 DNA sequence: TGTGTCATCAGTGAAGTATCAGCTGATACGCAGTATTTT. Translation: CVISEVSADTQYF.